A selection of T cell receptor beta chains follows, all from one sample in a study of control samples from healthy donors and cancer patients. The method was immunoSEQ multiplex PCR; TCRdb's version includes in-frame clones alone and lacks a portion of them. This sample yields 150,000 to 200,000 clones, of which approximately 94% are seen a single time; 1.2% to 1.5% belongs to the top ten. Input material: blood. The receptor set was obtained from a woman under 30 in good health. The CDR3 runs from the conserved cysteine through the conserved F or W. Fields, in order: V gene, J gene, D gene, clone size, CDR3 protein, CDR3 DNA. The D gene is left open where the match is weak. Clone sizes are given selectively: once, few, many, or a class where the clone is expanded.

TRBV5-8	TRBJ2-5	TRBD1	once	CASSLTGGETQYF	TGTGCCAGCAGCTTAACAGGGGGGGAGACCCAGTACTTC
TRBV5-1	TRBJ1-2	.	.	CASSFLGRTNYGYTF	TGCGCCAGCAGCTTTCTCGGACGGACGAACTATGGCTACACCTTC
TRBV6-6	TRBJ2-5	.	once	CASSSSGVETQYF	TGTGCCAGCAGTTCATCAGGCGTGGAGACCCAGTACTTC
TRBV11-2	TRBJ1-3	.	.	CASITGGAGNTIYF	TGTGCCAGCATCACCGGGGGGGCTGGAAACACCATATATTTT
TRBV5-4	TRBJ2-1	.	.	CASSSGRINEQFF	TGTGCCAGCAGCTCCGGACGTATCAATGAGCAGTTCTTC
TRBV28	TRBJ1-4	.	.	CASSPHGGRAGEKLFF	TGTGCCAGCAGTCCGCACGGGGGCAGGGCGGGAGAAAAACTGTTTTTT
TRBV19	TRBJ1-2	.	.	CASSLHENYGYTF	TGTGCCAGTAGTTTACACGAGAACTATGGCTACACCTTC
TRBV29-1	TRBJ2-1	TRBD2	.	CSVEDLSGGGGNEQFF	TGCAGCGTTGAAGACCTTAGCGGGGGCGGCGGCAATGAGCAGTTCTTC
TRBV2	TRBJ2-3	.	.	CASSEGSGGGSTDTQYF	TGTGCCAGCAGTGAAGGGTCTGGGGGCGGAAGCACAGATACGCAGTATTTT
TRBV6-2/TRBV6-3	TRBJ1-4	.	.	CASSYPGRTNEKLFF	TGTGCCAGCAGTTACCCAGGGAGAACTAATGAAAAACTGTTTTTT
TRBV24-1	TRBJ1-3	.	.	CATSDPGSGNTIYF	TGTGCCACCAGTGACCCGGGCTCTGGAAACACCATATATTTT
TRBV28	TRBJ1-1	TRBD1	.	CASSLTTGGRGEAFF	TGTGCCAGCAGTCTCACTACAGGGGGCCGGGGTGAAGCTTTCTTT
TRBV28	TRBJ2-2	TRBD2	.	CASSFPQYRDYTPNTGELFF	TGTGCCAGCAGTTTCCCCCAATACCGGGACTATACCCCGAACACCGGGGAGCTGTTTTTT
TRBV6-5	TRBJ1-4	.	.	CASSSKVNEKLFF	TGTGCCAGCAGTTCGAAAGTTAATGAAAAACTGTTTTTT
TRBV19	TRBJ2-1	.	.	CASSRLSPDYNEQFF	TGTGCCAGTAGTAGGCTGAGCCCCGACTACAATGAGCAGTTCTTC
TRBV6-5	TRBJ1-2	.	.	CASSDTQGYGYTF	TGTGCCAGCAGCGATACACAGGGCTATGGCTACACCTTC
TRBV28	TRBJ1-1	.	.	CAGSSGTEAFF	TGTGCCGGCAGTTCCGGGACAGAAGCTTTCTTT
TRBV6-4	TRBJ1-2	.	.	CASSDPSGASYGYTF	TGTGCCAGCAGTGACCCCAGTGGGGCGAGCTATGGCTACACCTTC
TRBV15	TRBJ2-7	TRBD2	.	CATSRGFGRERNEQYF	TGTGCCACCAGCAGAGGTTTCGGGCGGGAGAGGAACGAGCAGTACTTC
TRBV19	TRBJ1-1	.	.	CAYQPDQGTAFF	TGTGCCTATCAGCCAGATCAGGGGACAGCTTTCTTT
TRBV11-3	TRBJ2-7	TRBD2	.	CASSLLAGGYEQYF	TGTGCCAGCAGCTTACTAGCGGGGGGCTACGAGCAGTACTTC
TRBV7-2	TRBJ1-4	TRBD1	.	CASSSEQGAYEKLFF	TGTGCCAGCAGCTCGGAACAGGGGGCGTACGAAAAACTGTTTTTT
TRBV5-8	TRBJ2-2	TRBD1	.	CASSFGQGRDGELFF	TGTGCCAGCAGCTTTGGACAGGGGCGAGACGGGGAGCTGTTTTTT
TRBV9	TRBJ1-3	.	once	CASSLGGGDGNTIYF	TGTGCCAGCAGCCTAGGCGGGGGGGACGGAAACACCATATATTTT
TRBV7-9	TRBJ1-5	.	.	CASSPGGSNQPQHF	TGTGCCAGCAGCCCAGGCGGGTCTAATCAGCCCCAGCATTTT
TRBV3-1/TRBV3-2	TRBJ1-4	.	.	CASSQVRTARTNEKLFF	TGTGCCAGCAGCCAAGTGAGAACAGCTAGAACTAATGAAAAACTGTTTTTT
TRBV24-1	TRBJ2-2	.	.	CATSGLGTGELFF	TGTGCCACCTCGGGACTCGGTACCGGGGAGCTGTTTTTT
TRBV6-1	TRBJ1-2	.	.	CASSEKGGNYGYTF	TGTGCCAGCAGTGAAAAGGGAGGTAACTATGGCTACACCTTC
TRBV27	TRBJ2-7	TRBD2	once	CASSLAGLPPYEQYF	TGTGCCAGCAGTTTAGCGGGACTACCGCCCTACGAGCAGTACTTC
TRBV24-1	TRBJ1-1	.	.	CATSAYEGEAFF	TGTGCCACCAGTGCGTACGAGGGGGAAGCTTTCTTT
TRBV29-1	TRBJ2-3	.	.	CSVPTAYALDTQYF	TGCAGCGTACCGACAGCCTATGCCTTAGATACGCAGTATTTT
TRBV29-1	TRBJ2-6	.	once	CSVRTHRASSGANVLTF	TGCAGCGTTCGAACCCACCGGGCGAGCTCTGGGGCCAACGTCCTGACTTTC
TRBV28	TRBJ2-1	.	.	CASSSTGYEQFF	TGTGCCAGCAGTTCCACAGGGTATGAGCAGTTCTTC
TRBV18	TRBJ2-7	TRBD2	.	CASSRTSGSSYEQYF	TGTGCCAGCTCACGCACTAGCGGGAGCTCCTACGAGCAGTACTTC
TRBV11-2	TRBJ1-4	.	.	CASSPLMDGNEKLFF	TGTGCCAGCAGCCCCCTCATGGACGGTAATGAAAAACTGTTTTTT
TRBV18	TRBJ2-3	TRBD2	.	CASSPPLATDTQYF	TGTGCCAGCTCACCTCCACTAGCGACAGATACGCAGTATTTT
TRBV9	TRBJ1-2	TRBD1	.	CASSAPYRGGRYTF	TGTGCCAGCAGCGCCCCTTACAGGGGCGGGCGCTACACCTTC
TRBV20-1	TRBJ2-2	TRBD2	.	CSASRLAGAPRGAVF	TGCAGTGCTAGTCGTCTAGCGGGGGCCCCCCGGGGAGCTGTTTTT
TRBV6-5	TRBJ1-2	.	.	CASSIAVGRGDGYTF	TGTGCCAGCAGTATAGCGGTTGGGAGAGGGGATGGCTACACCTTC
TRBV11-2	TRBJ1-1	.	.	CASSLEGQGPFF	TGTGCCAGCAGCTTAGAGGGGCAGGGTCCTTTCTTT
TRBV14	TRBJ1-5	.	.	CASSQGSRDQPQHF	TGTGCCAGCAGCCAGGGTTCTAGGGATCAGCCCCAGCATTTT
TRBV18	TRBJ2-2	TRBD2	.	CASSPSAGGLTGELFF	TGTGCCAGCTCCCCCTCTGCGGGAGGGCTCACCGGGGAGCTGTTTTTT
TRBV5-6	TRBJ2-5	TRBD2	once	CASSYLYHTGTRETQYF	TGTGCCAGCAGCTACCTTTACCACACCGGGACTAGAGAGACCCAGTACTTC
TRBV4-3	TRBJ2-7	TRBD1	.	CASSLRTGGYEQYF	TGCGCCAGCAGCCTCCGGACAGGGGGGTACGAGCAGTACTTC
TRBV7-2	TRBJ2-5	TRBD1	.	CASSLRGQGAETQYF	TGTGCCAGCAGCCTTAGGGGACAGGGGGCAGAGACCCAGTACTTC
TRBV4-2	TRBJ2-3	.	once	CASSLHPPSYSTDTQYF	TGTGCCAGCAGCCTACACCCTCCCTCGTACAGCACAGATACGCAGTATTTT
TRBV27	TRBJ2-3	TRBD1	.	CASSQGTDGTDTQYF	TGTGCCAGCAGTCAAGGGACAGACGGCACAGATACGCAGTATTTT
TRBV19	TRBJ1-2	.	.	CASSDGRHLYTF	TGTGCCAGTAGTGACGGACGGCATCTCTACACCTTC
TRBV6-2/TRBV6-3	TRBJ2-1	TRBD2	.	CASSYFGRAGGNEQFF	TGTGCCAGCAGTTACTTCGGGAGGGCCGGTGGGAATGAGCAGTTCTTC
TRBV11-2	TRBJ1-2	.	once	CASSSHRDKGSNYGYTF	TGTGCCAGCAGCTCTCACCGGGACAAAGGCTCTAACTATGGCTACACCTTC
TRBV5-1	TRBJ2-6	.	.	CASSFGVVGNSGANVLTF	TGCGCCAGCAGCTTTGGTGTGGTGGGAAACTCTGGGGCCAACGTCCTGACTTTC